This T cell receptor (beta chain) is from a study of beta chain features in type 1 diabetes. Study-level information: No patient-donor differences in age, gender, total cells or subset yield.

The trim removed 5 bases at V and 5 bases at J, leaving 11 bases unmatched. Germline assignment: CDR1 SGHTA and CDR2 FQGTGA. The length of the CDR3 is 16 residues. On this clone: Its target is unknown.

Findings and caveats of the study: The study found fewer insertions and more deletions at VDJ junctions in type 1 diabetes patients. Researchers report that Type 1 diabetes patients had moderately but significantly shorter TCRB CDR3s across all four CD4+ subsets.

Expressed TCRB transcripts were sequenced after all isolated RNA was converted to cDNA. Assay: immunoSEQ multiplex PCR; the TCRdb copy retains only in-frame clones and omits some. The table records 900,000 or so clones, 17% of them present only once. Sequencing was done on a sample of naive CD4+ T cells from blood. The chain uses TRBV7-3 and TRBJ2-5, with 10 bases matching TRBD2. This TCR derives from a woman aged 18-29 years in good health. The CDR3: CASSGAGTSDGETQYF. Here the CDR3 DNA reads TGTGCCAGCAGCGGGGCCGGGACTAGCGACGGGGAGACCCAGTACTTC.